What follows are 32 T cell receptor beta chains derived from one specimen sequenced in a study of T cell changes during pregnancy in multiple sclerosis. TCRdb's table, derived via immunoSEQ multiplex PCR, lists solely in-frame clones and lacks some. The data hold approximately 30,000 clones, with around nine tenths observed a single time. The sequences come from CD8+ T cells from peripheral blood mononuclear cells, collected before pregnancy. The origin of the receptors is a female donor with multiple sclerosis, enrolled in a pregnancy study.

CDR3 DNA sequence: TGTGCCAGCAGCTGGCCGACAGGGGGGAGCACTGAAGCTTTCTTT. It is translated as CASSWPTGGSTEAFF. V gene TRBV7-9 combines with J gene TRBJ1-1; the match to TRBD1 covers 9 bases. CDR1 and CDR2 (germline): SEHNR, FQNEAQ (reference sequence). J gave up 4 bases and V 4 bases, and 7 bases lay outside the gene matches. The CDR3 runs 15 residues.

The chain couples TRBV6-1 to TRBJ2-1; D might be TRBD1 (5 bases). The V end was cut by 0 bases, the J end by 7 bases, with 16 bases between. This CDR3 contains 16 residues. Germline values: CDR1 MNHNS, CDR2 SASEGT. The CDR3 DNA follows: TGTGCCAGCAGTGAAGCGCTAGGGGTTCTCAGGAATGAGCAGTTCTTC. Its protein is CASSEALGVLRNEQFF.

This clone has only one observation. The rearrangement uses TRBV14 and TRBJ2-3, with TRBD2 identical over 11 bases. This CDR3 contains 17 residues. The V segment lost 4 bases and the J segment 3 bases; nucleotides outside the gene matches: 9. The V gene's germline CDR1 is SGHDN and CDR2 FVKESK. CDR3 loop: CASSRRSSGGSTDTQYF. The CDR3 DNA reads TGTGCCAGCAGCCGACGTTCTAGCGGGGGGAGTACAGATACGCAGTATTTT.

This chain connects TRBV19 to TRBJ2-1; 7 nucleotides match TRBD2. Trimming removed 6 bases from V and 0 bases from J; junction bases left unmatched: 5. CDR1 LNHDA and CDR2 SQIVND come from the germline V gene (reference sequence). This CDR3 spans 15 amino acids. The DNA of the CDR3 is TGTGCCAGTAGGATACCGGGGGGCTCCTACAATGAGCAGTTCTTC. The encoded protein is CASRIPGGSYNEQFF.

The genes are TRBV7-6 and TRBJ2-3, with D hard to call. The V gene's germline CDR1 is SGHVS and CDR2 FNYEAQ. The germline V and J ends were trimmed by 3 bases and 6 bases, with 4 bases remaining between them. The CDR3 sequence is 11 residues long. CDR3 residues: CASSFLDTQYF. The CDR3 DNA reads TGTGCCAGCAGCTTTCTCGATACGCAGTATTTT.

The V and J genes are TRBV29-1 and TRBJ2-3, with 7 bases fitting TRBD2. The CDR3 length is 14 residues. Trimming removed 4 bases from V and 1 base from J; junction bases left unmatched: 5. Germline assignment: CDR1 SQVTM and CDR2 ANQGSEA. For the CDR3, the DNA is TGCAGCGTTGGTGGACTAGTCGGCACAGATACGCAGTATTTT. This sequence encodes CSVGGLVGTDTQYF.

The chain uses TRBV11-2 and TRBJ2-1, with D possibly being TRBD2 (6 bases). CDR3 length: 13 amino acids. V gave up 4 bases and J gave up 7 bases, with 11 bases separating them. Germline V gene sequence: CDR1 SGHAT, CDR2 FQNNGV. The CDR3 DNA follows: TGTGCCAGCAGCTCCTCTCGGGAGAATGAGCAGTTCTTC. Translating gives CASSSSRENEQFF.

The V and J genes are TRBV30 and TRBJ2-3; 9 positions match TRBD1. The CDR3 is made up of 15 amino acids. The V segment lost 1 base and the J segment 2 bases; nucleotides outside the gene matches: 4. Germline loops: CDR1 GTSNPN, CDR2 SVGIG (reference sequence). CDR3 protein: CAWSGTGGFTDTQYF. CDR3 in DNA: TGTGCCTGGAGTGGTACAGGGGGCTTCACAGATACGCAGTATTTT.

The gene calls are TRBV7-9 and TRBJ2-1, with D hard to call. Germline V gene data show CDR1 as SEHNR and CDR2 as FQNEAQ (reference sequence). Between the trimmed V and J ends, which lost 3 bases and 5 bases, there was a span of 5 bases. The CDR3 totals 12 residues. CDR3 loop: CASSFADNEQFF. CDR3 sequence (DNA): TGTGCCAGCAGCTTCGCAGACAATGAGCAGTTCTTC.

The CDR3 DNA reads as TGTGCCAGCAGTTACTTCCAGCGGAACACCGGGGAGCTGTTTTTT. Protein product: CASSYFQRNTGELFF. V and J are TRBV6-5 and TRBJ2-2; D is undetermined. V lost 1 base to trimming and J lost 1 base, with 7 bases between them. This CDR3 contains 15 residues. From germline, CDR1 is MNHEY and CDR2 SVGAGI.

The rearrangement links TRBV7-2 to TRBJ1-5, with a weak D call TRBD1 (5 bases). The CDR3 totals 13 residues. V lost 3 bases and J 2 bases, leaving 5 bases between the germline ends. From germline, CDR1 is SGHTA and CDR2 FQGNSA. The CDR3 here is CASSFRGNQPQHF. The CDR3 coding sequence is TGTGCCAGCAGCTTCAGGGGCAATCAGCCCCAGCATTTT.

The gene calls are TRBV18 and TRBJ2-7; 11 bases map to TRBD2. V was pared by 3 bases and J by 7 bases, with 8 bases of the junction left unmatched. CDR1 is KGHSH, CDR2 LQKENI, per germline. The CDR3 has 15 residues. CDR3 DNA: TGTGCCAGCTCACCTTCTAGCGGGAGGCTAGAAGAGCAGTACTTC. Translating it yields CASSPSSGRLEEQYF. Using reference TRBV18 and TRBJ2-7 for the parts outside the CDR3, the full variable domain is NAGVMQNPRHLVRRRGQEARLRCSPMKGHSHVYWYRQLPEEGLKFMVYLQKENIIDESGMPKERFSAEFPKEGPSILRIQQVVRGDSAAYFCASSPSSGRLEEQYFGPGTRLTVT.

CDR3 coding DNA: TGTGCCAGCAGCTTAGGGCCAGGAGAGACCCAGTACTTC. Its translation is CASSLGPGETQYF. The J gene is TRBJ2-5, the V gene TRBV7-8, with D uncertain. This CDR3 spans 13 amino acids. The ends were cut back, 1 base at V and 4 bases at J, with 7 bases in the middle. The germline V gene has CDR1 SGHVS and CDR2 FQNEAQ.

The chain recombines TRBV5-1 with TRBJ2-6; 8 bases are shared with TRBD1. The CDR3 loop spans 19 amino acids. Germline lookup yields CDR1 SGHRS and CDR2 YFSETQ. The V and J ends lost 4 bases and 0 bases, in that order; junction bases with no gene match: 12. The CDR3 sequence: CASSTTTGVEYSGANVLTF. In nucleotides, the CDR3 is TGCGCCAGCAGCACCACGACAGGGGTGGAATACTCTGGGGCCAACGTCCTGACTTTC.

V is TRBV9 and J is TRBJ1-5, with D tentatively TRBD1 (5 bases). CDR1 and CDR2 (germline): SGDLS, YYNGEE. This CDR3 is built from 14 residues. The V and J ends lost 4 bases and 6 bases respectively, with 14 bases between them. CDR3 in DNA: TGTGCCAGCAGCCCAACCAGGGCTGGTCAGCCCCAGCATTTT. It encodes CASSPTRAGQPQHF.

In this sample, this clone is medium-sized. The chain has TRBV4-2 and TRBJ1-2, with 7 bases that match TRBD1. This CDR3 spans 16 amino acids. The germline gives CDR1 LGHNA, CDR2 YNFKEQ. Trimming cost V 1 base and J 0 bases; bases outside gene matches: 5. In DNA form, the CDR3 reads TGTGCCAGCAGCCAAGCTGGGACAGACGCTAACTATGGCTACACCTTC. As protein: CASSQAGTDANYGYTF.

This chain connects TRBV7-3 to TRBJ2-3; tentatively, D is TRBD1 (6 bases). The V end lost 1 base, the J end lost 4 bases, and 12 bases lay between the germline ends. Germline V gives CDR1 SGHTA, CDR2 FQGTGA. CDR3 length equals 15 residues. For the CDR3, the DNA is TGTGCCAGCAGCTTAAGCACAGGGTGGGCAGATACGCAGTATTTT. Amino acids: CASSLSTGWADTQYF.

This clone was found once. The rearrangement joins TRBV9 to TRBJ2-3, with 9 positions matching TRBD1. CDR1 is SGDLS, CDR2 YYNGEE, per germline. The CDR3 runs 14 residues. With V trimmed by 3 bases and J by 6 bases, 5 bases remained unmatched. In nucleotides, the CDR3 is TGTGCCAGCAGCGCCGGGACAGGGACCGATACGCAGTATTTT. This translates into CASSAGTGTDTQYF.

This clone was found a few times. The V call is TRBV4-1, the J call TRBJ1-2; D is perhaps TRBD1 (6 bases). V dropped 1 base and J dropped 8 bases, with 14 bases sitting between them. This CDR3 contains 14 residues. The V gene's germline CDR1 is MGHRA and CDR2 YSYEKL. The DNA for the CDR3 is TGCGCCAGCAGCCAAGGACAACAGGGCGGCGGCTACACCTTC. Translating gives CASSQGQQGGGYTF.

This clone showed up just once. The chain couples TRBV19 to TRBJ1-2, with D possibly being TRBD1 (6 bases). The CDR3 covers 13 residues. With 5 bases removed from V and 8 bases from J, the gap between germline ends came to 15 bases. Per the germline V gene, CDR1 is LNHDA and CDR2 is SQIVND (reference sequence). CDR3 coding DNA: TGTGCCAGTAGTCTTACAGGGACGTGGGGCTACACCTTC. Its protein is CASSLTGTWGYTF. Variable domain in full (rest from reference TRBV19 and TRBJ1-2): DGGITQSPKYLFRKEGQNVTLSCEQNLNHDAMYWYRQDPGQGLRLIYYSQIVNDFQKGDIAEGYSVSREKKESFPLTVTSAQKNPTAFYLCASSLTGTWGYTFGSGTRLTVV.

The chain has TRBV14 and TRBJ1-2; 8 bases map to TRBD1. Germline V gene lookup returns CDR1 SGHDN and CDR2 FVKESK. The CDR3 sequence is 14 residues long. J lost 4 bases, V lost 6 bases, and 7 bases had no gene match. The CDR3 region is CASSLTGEIYGYTF. The CDR3 DNA is TGTGCCAGCAGTTTGACAGGGGAAATCTATGGCTACACCTTC.

V and J are TRBV11-2 and TRBJ2-7, with TRBD2 matching over 11 bases. Germline V gene sequence: CDR1 SGHAT, CDR2 FQNNGV. The J segment lost 0 bases and the V segment lost 5 bases, leaving 6 bases of the junction unmatched. The CDR3 spans 16 residues. The CDR3 nucleotides read TGTGCCAGCAGCCAACGGACTAGCGGGCCCTCCTACGAGCAGTACTTC. This translates into CASSQRTSGPSYEQYF.

This clone has a single count. The chain carries TRBV13 and TRBJ1-5; D is possibly TRBD1 (6 bases). CDR3 size: 14 residues. The V gene's germline CDR1 is PRHDT and CDR2 FYEKMQ (reference sequence). V lost 5 bases to trimming and J lost 5 bases, with 13 bases between them. CDR3 amino acids: CASSQGQIDQPQHF. CDR3 DNA: TGTGCCAGCAGCCAAGGACAGATAGATCAGCCCCAGCATTTT.

The genes are TRBV9 and TRBJ2-5, with TRBD1 matching 7 bases. V was clipped by 0 bases and J by 2 bases; unmatched bases: 4. CDR3 length equals 15 residues. Germline-derived CDR1 and CDR2 are SGDLS and YYNGEE. The CDR3 DNA reads TGTGCCAGCAGCGTAGAAACAGGGGATCAAGAGACCCAGTACTTC. Amino acids: CASSVETGDQETQYF.

This rearrangement joins TRBV19 to TRBJ2-5; 11 bases are shared with TRBD1. Germline V gene data show CDR1 as LNHDA and CDR2 as SQIVND (reference sequence). The CDR3 length is 20 residues. Losses at the gene ends were 3 bases for V and 2 bases for J; bases not matched to a gene: 17. CDR3 sequence reads: CASSIHKDRGRPPRQETQYF. The CDR3 DNA sequence: TGTGCCAGTAGTATTCACAAGGACAGGGGGCGCCCCCCACGTCAAGAGACCCAGTACTTC.

J is TRBJ2-2 and V is TRBV9, with 11 positions matching TRBD1. This CDR3 contains 16 residues. Looked up from germline, CDR1 is SGDLS and CDR2 is YYNGEE. V trimming: 3 bases; J trimming: 6 bases; junction bases outside the gene matches: 7. The CDR3 sequence is CASSAGTGGLSGELFF. The CDR3 DNA sequence: TGTGCCAGCAGCGCCGGGACAGGGGGTTTGTCCGGGGAGCTGTTTTTT.

The chain employs TRBV30 and TRBJ2-3, with TRBD1 matching 7 bases. The germline CDR1 and CDR2 sequences are GTSNPN and SVGIG (reference sequence). V was pared by 5 bases and J by 2 bases, with 10 bases of the junction left unmatched. The CDR3 extends over 15 amino acids. This CDR3 reads CAWDRVLEYTDTQYF. The CDR3 bases are TGTGCCTGGGACAGGGTTTTAGAATACACAGATACGCAGTATTTT.

This clone was seen only a few times. V gene TRBV5-4 combines with J gene TRBJ2-2, with 9 bases fitting TRBD2. Trimming at V came to 4 bases and at J to 5 bases, leaving 9 bases not matched to a gene. This CDR3 comprises 16 residues. Germline lookup yields CDR1 SGHNT and CDR2 YYREEE (reference sequence). The CDR3 is CASSIWRLAVTGELFF. Here the CDR3 DNA reads TGTGCCAGCAGCATCTGGAGACTAGCGGTTACCGGGGAGCTGTTTTTT.

J is TRBJ1-5 and V is TRBV19, with a tentative D call TRBD1 (6 bases). The CDR3 extends over 15 amino acids. Germline V gives CDR1 LNHDA, CDR2 SQIVND (reference sequence). Trimming pared 6 bases from V and 3 bases from J, leaving 15 bases between. The chain's CDR3 is CASSWEGGPNQPQHF. The CDR3 DNA reads TGTGCCAGTAGCTGGGAGGGGGGACCCAATCAGCCCCAGCATTTT.

This chain uses TRBV29-1 with TRBJ1-2; D possibly corresponds to TRBD1 (5 bases). Between the trimmed V and J ends, which lost 3 bases and 4 bases, there was a span of 12 bases. The CDR3 extends over 13 amino acids. CDR1 is SQVTM and CDR2 is ANQGSEA in the germline V gene. In DNA form, the CDR3 reads TGCAGCGTTGAGGTCAGGGTTGGCTATGGCTACACCTTC. Its protein is CSVEVRVGYGYTF.

The chain is built from TRBV4-2 and TRBJ1-2; TRBD1 agrees at 8 bases. This CDR3 spans 13 amino acids. V lost 4 bases to trimming and J lost 6 bases; unmatched junction nucleotides: 4. Germline CDR1 reads LGHNA; CDR2 reads YNFKEQ. CDR3 in DNA: TGTGCCAGCAGCCTTGGACAGGGAGATGGCTACACCTTC. It yields the protein CASSLGQGDGYTF.

The chain carries TRBV11-1 and TRBJ2-7; D might be TRBD2 (5 bases). The CDR3 is 14 amino acids. The V gene's germline CDR1 is SGHAT and CDR2 FQDESV (reference sequence). V lost 4 bases to trimming and J lost 4 bases, with 14 bases between them. CDR3 residues: CASSYLEGGYEQYF. CDR3 coding DNA: TGTGCCAGCAGCTATCTAGAAGGAGGATACGAGCAGTACTTC.